This entry features one TCR beta chain sequence. Its matching antigen is unknown. CDR3 length: 14 amino acids. The junction had 1 base not matched to a gene; V was cut back by 8 bases and J by 0 bases. The sample belongs to a study of blood T cells in healthy people across ages. Study-wide results and limits: It was the long-lived donors that had more naive CD4+ cells and higher diversity than aged donors.

A second roughly 6 to 12 cycle PCR used barcoded and J-beta primers. TCRdb called the 5' RACE reads again in MiXCR, with one record for every CDR3 protein. This sample carries about 680,000 distinct CDR3 sequences, 49% of them seen once, and the ten largest clones take roughly 30%. The TCR comes from a woman aged 60-70 years in good health. The sequenced sample was blood. The chain carries TRBV12-3 or TRBV12-4 and TRBJ2-6; 7 bases map to TRBD1. CDR3 nucleotides: TGTGCCAGCGGGACAGACTCTGGGGCCAACGTCCTGACTTTC. It is translated as CASGTDSGANVLTF.